Listed below are T cell receptor beta chains from one sample, sequenced in a study of OX40 agonist ivuxolimab in advanced cancers. Repertoires were generated with immunoSEQ multiplex PCR, while TCRdb's copy carries only in-frame clones and drops some. The table shows tens of thousands of clones, with about 74% occurring only once. The input for sequencing was CD4+ or CD8+ T cells sorted from blood, taken in a trial of the OX40 agonist ivuxolimab. The receptors here all came from an adult with an advanced solid tumor such as melanoma, head and neck, liver or kidney cancer. CDR3s include the opening cysteine and the closing phenylalanine or tryptophan. A D gene is named only where the DNA matches it firmly. Rows may omit the clone size; those that give it use once, few, many or a size class.

-	TRBV28	TRBJ1-1	-	CASTAGGRNTEAFF	TGTGCCAGCACCGCCGGGGGAAGGAACACTGAAGCTTTCTTT
-	TRBV15	TRBJ2-2	-	CATSSELVNTGELFF	TGTGCCACCTCCAGTGAACTAGTAAACACCGGGGAGCTGTTTTTT
TRBD2	TRBV5-4	TRBJ2-3	-	CASSLSSGRAGDTQYF	TGTGCCAGCAGCTTGAGTAGCGGGAGGGCCGGGGATACGCAGTATTTT
-	TRBV18	TRBJ2-2	-	CASSPSGASHTGELFF	TGTGCCAGCTCACCCTCGGGGGCCTCTCACACCGGGGAGCTGTTTTTT
-	TRBV19	TRBJ2-1	-	CASTPQGRKEDEQFF	TGTGCCAGTACTCCACAGGGAAGAAAAGAGGATGAGCAGTTCTTC
TRBD1	TRBV5-1	TRBJ2-7	few	CASSPGQGAYEQYF	TGCGCCAGCAGCCCGGGACAGGGGGCCTACGAGCAGTACTTC
TRBD2	TRBV29-1	TRBJ2-3	-	CSVDSLAGGNSDTQYF	TGCAGCGTTGATTCCCTAGCGGGAGGCAATTCAGATACGCAGTATTTT
-	TRBV18	TRBJ1-1	-	CASSRDTNTEAFF	TGTGCCAGCTCACGGGACACCAACACTGAAGCTTTCTTT
TRBD2	TRBV5-8	TRBJ2-3	once	CASSLSGRFTDTQYF	TGTGCCAGCAGCCTTAGCGGGAGATTCACAGATACGCAGTATTTT
-	TRBV6-6	TRBJ1-5	few	CASSYSNSNQPQHF	TGTGCCAGCAGTTACTCGAATAGCAATCAGCCCCAGCATTTT
-	TRBV6-1	TRBJ1-5	-	CASSEYGTSNQPQHF	TGTGCCAGCAGTGAGTACGGGACAAGCAATCAGCCCCAGCATTTT
-	TRBV10-1	TRBJ2-1	-	CASSEPGASYNEQFF	TGCGCCAGCAGTGAGCCGGGAGCGTCCTACAATGAGCAGTTCTTC
-	TRBV2	TRBJ2-2	once	CASSVKRGNTGELFF	TGTGCCAGCAGTGTAAAGAGGGGTAACACCGGGGAGCTGTTTTTT
TRBD1	TRBV27	TRBJ2-1	-	CASSFPGQGNTGEQFF	TGTGCCAGCAGTTTCCCGGGACAGGGTAATACGGGTGAGCAGTTCTTC
-	TRBV7-2	TRBJ2-1	-	CASSFGGYNEQFF	TGTGCCAGCAGCTTTGGCGGATACAATGAGCAGTTCTTC
TRBD2	TRBV6-1	TRBJ2-7	-	CASSSGTSGTDEQYF	TGTGCCAGCAGTTCAGGAACTAGCGGAACCGACGAGCAGTACTTC
-	TRBV14	TRBJ1-2	-	CASSRTRGRVYF	TGTGCCAGCAGCCGGACAAGGGGCAGGGTCTACTTC
-	TRBV7-6	TRBJ1-1	-	CASSQGSPAEAFF	TGTGCCAGCAGCCAAGGATCCCCCGCTGAAGCTTTCTTT
-	TRBV5-1	TRBJ1-5	-	CASSLAGASNQPQHF	TGCGCCAGCAGCTTGGCAGGGGCCAGCAATCAGCCCCAGCATTTT
TRBD1	TRBV6-1	TRBJ1-5	-	CASSELRGQGAQPQHF	TGTGCCAGCAGTGAATTAAGGGGACAGGGGGCTCAGCCCCAGCATTTT
TRBD1	TRBV5-6	TRBJ1-2	-	CASSLKQGASIGYTF	TGTGCCAGCAGCTTGAAACAGGGGGCGTCGATTGGCTACACCTTC
-	TRBV10-1	TRBJ1-1	-	CASSDLPPGANTEAFF	TGCGCCAGCAGTGACCTCCCGCCGGGGGCGAACACTGAAGCTTTCTTT
-	TRBV29-1	TRBJ1-2	-	CSEYSSNYGYTF	TGCAGCGAATACAGTTCTAACTATGGCTACACCTTC
TRBD1	TRBV11-2	TRBJ1-1	-	CASSLVRDRGMSAFF	TGTGCCAGCAGCTTAGTACGGGACAGGGGTATGAGTGCTTTCTTT
-	TRBV19	TRBJ2-5	-	CASSIDKGRRRLETQYF	TGTGCCAGTAGTATAGATAAGGGGCGTCGCAGATTGGAGACCCAGTACTTC
TRBD1	TRBV5-1	TRBJ1-2	-	CASSLGQGADGYTF	TGCGCCAGCAGCTTGGGACAGGGGGCGGACGGCTACACCTTC
-	TRBV7-6	TRBJ2-1	-	CASARGVSNEQFF	TGTGCCAGCGCCCGAGGGGTCTCCAATGAGCAGTTCTTC
TRBD2	TRBV19	TRBJ2-5	-	CASSQVGGVAVETQYF	TGTGCCAGTAGTCAAGTCGGGGGGGTAGCAGTTGAGACCCAGTACTTC
-	TRBV6-5	TRBJ1-1	few	CASSYRKEAFF	TGTGCCAGCAGTTACAGGAAGGAAGCTTTCTTT
TRBD1	TRBV4-1	TRBJ1-5	-	CASSPDRGYNQPQHF	TGCGCCAGCAGCCCCGACAGGGGGTACAATCAGCCCCAGCATTTT
-	TRBV29-1	TRBJ2-5	-	CSVPSGGVVETQYF	TGCAGCGTTCCGTCAGGGGGGGTCGTAGAGACCCAGTACTTC
-	TRBV19	TRBJ1-6	-	CASSMSQGRTPLHF	TGTGCCAGTAGTATGAGCCAGGGAAGGACACCCCTCCACTTT
-	TRBV28	TRBJ1-6	-	CASSLHGTTSYNSPLHF	TGTGCCAGCAGTCTGCATGGGACTACCTCCTATAATTCACCCCTCCACTTT